These 30 T cell receptor beta chains were sequenced from one sample in a study of post-analysis software for immune sequencing data. The study, taken as a whole, reports: Patients used about five TRBV segments, including TRBV5-6, TRBV5-1 and TRBV20-1, more often than controls.

Antigens of these TCRs are unknown. Built from TCR beta cDNA, the libraries had unique molecular identifiers in them. Each CDR3 protein gets one entry after TCRdb re-called the PCR reads with MiXCR. The sample consists of roughly 600,000 distinct CDR3 sequences, roughly 40% of them appearing once. The material sequenced was blood. The receptors come from a girl between 5 and 17 years old with multiple sclerosis.

The sample holds a few counts of this clonotype. The chain couples TRBV12-3 or TRBV12-4 to TRBJ2-7; tentative D call: TRBD2 (5 bases). TRBJ2-5 matches the DNA end more closely, so the J call is doubtful. The CDR3 covers 13 residues. The CDR3 DNA is TGTGCCAGCAGTTCCTCCTCTGGAGGGACCCAGTACTTC. Protein product: CASSSSSGGTQYF.

This clonotype was counted only a few times. V is TRBV20-1 and J is TRBJ1-2; 9 nucleotides line up with TRBD1. This CDR3 has 13 residues. The V gene's germline CDR1 is DFQATT and CDR2 SNEGSKA (reference sequence). The J segment lost 6 bases and the V segment lost 0 bases, leaving 2 bases of the junction unmatched. The CDR3 sequence: CSAREQGANGYTF. In DNA form, the CDR3 reads TGCAGTGCTAGAGAACAGGGGGCCAATGGCTACACCTTC.

The chain uses TRBV5-1 and TRBJ2-1, with 10 bases aligning to TRBD1. CDR1 and CDR2 (germline): SGHRS, YFSETQ. J gave up 5 bases and V 4 bases, and 6 bases lay outside the gene matches. The length of the CDR3 is 15 residues. The CDR3: CASSPLGQGNNEQFF. Written as DNA, the CDR3 is TGCGCCAGCAGCCCGCTGGGACAGGGGAACAATGAGCAGTTCTTC.

There are a few counts of this clonotype. The CDR3 nucleotides are TGTGCCAGCAGCTTAGGGACTAGCGGCGCTACCTACGAGCAGTACTTC. Amino acids: CASSLGTSGATYEQYF. The chain is built from TRBV7-2 and TRBJ2-7; 10 bases agree with TRBD2. Germline lookup yields CDR1 SGHTA and CDR2 FQGNSA. The CDR3 has 16 amino acids. With 1 base clipped from V and 2 bases from J, the junction kept 5 bases outside the gene matches.

J is TRBJ1-5 and V is TRBV12-3 or TRBV12-4; TRBD1 matches at 10 bases. The CDR3 length is 16 residues. V dropped 5 bases and J dropped 8; count of bases not matched to a gene: 12. The CDR3 is CASSLPGQGNSKPQHF. As DNA, the CDR3 is TGTGCCAGCAGTCTCCCGGGACAGGGGAATAGCAAGCCCCAGCATTTT.

The chain combines TRBV29-1 with TRBJ1-5; D remains unclear. Germline V gene lookup returns CDR1 SQVTM and CDR2 ANQGSEA. The V gene lost 5 bases and the J gene lost 2 bases, with 10 bases spanning the gap. This CDR3 spans 13 amino acids. CDR3 coding DNA: TGCAGCGTTTCCGAGTCAGGCAATCAGCCCCAGCATTTT. It specifies CSVSESGNQPQHF.

This clonotype was seen more than once but under ten times. This rearrangement joins TRBV5-5 to TRBJ2-1, with D possibly TRBD2 on 5 matching bases. This CDR3 comprises 12 residues. Germline V lookup: CDR1 SGHKS, CDR2 YYEKEE (reference sequence). Deletions cut 0 bases from V and 13 bases from J, with 11 bases between. In DNA form, the CDR3 reads TGTGCCAGCAGCTTGGGGGGAGATCAACAGTTCTTC. It translates to CASSLGGDQQFF. Complete variable domain (other parts from reference TRBV5-5 and TRBJ2-1): DAGVTQSPTHLIKTRGQQVTLRCSPISGHKSVSWYQQVLGQGPQFIFQYYEKEERGRGNFPDRFSARQFPNYSSELNVNALLLGDSALYLCASSLGGDQQFFGPGTRLTVL.

This clonotype occurred once. The V call is TRBV3-1, the J call TRBJ1-2; 9 positions agree with TRBD1. The V gene end was trimmed by 6 bases and the J gene end by 5 bases; junction bases not matched to a gene: 7. The germline gives CDR1 LGHDT, CDR2 YNNKEL (reference sequence). The CDR3 has 14 amino acids. CDR3 coding DNA: TGTGCCAGCAGACGGGGACAGGGCGGGTATGGCTACACCTTC. Its translation is CASRRGQGGYGYTF.

V gene TRBV10-3 combines with J gene TRBJ1-1; TRBD1 aligns across 8 bases. Losses at the gene ends were 7 bases for V and 5 bases for J; bases not matched to a gene: 6. Germline lookup yields CDR1 ENHRY and CDR2 SYGVKD. This CDR3 has 13 residues. The CDR3 DNA reads TGTGCCATCAAGGAAAGGACAGGGACTGAAGCTTTCTTT. Protein: CAIKERTGTEAFF.

The chain combines TRBV12-3 or TRBV12-4 with TRBJ1-4; 8 nucleotides agree with TRBD1. This CDR3 contains 14 residues. V lost 8 bases, J lost 5 bases, and 7 bases stayed unmatched. The CDR3 loop reads CASWSGQDNEKLFF. Written as DNA, the CDR3 is TGTGCCAGCTGGTCGGGACAGGACAATGAAAAACTGTTTTTT.

Only a few counts were recorded for this clonotype. The V gene is TRBV6-6, the J gene TRBJ1-2; no definite D call. Germline V CDR1 and CDR2: MNHNY, SVGAGI (reference sequence). V lost 0 bases to trimming and J lost 3 bases, with 5 bases between them. The CDR3 has 13 residues. CDR3: CASSYSGDYGYTF. The CDR3 bases are TGTGCCAGCAGTTACTCCGGGGACTATGGCTACACCTTC.

This clonotype appeared a few times. CDR3 sequence reads: CSAAKGIQYF. The CDR3 coding sequence is TGCAGTGCGGCTAAGGGCATTCAGTACTTC. This sequence joins TRBV20-1 and TRBJ2-4; D uncertain. In germline, CDR1 is DFQATT, CDR2 SNEGSKA (reference sequence). V shed 6 bases and J shed 9 bases, with 9 bases lying between them. CDR3 length: 10 amino acids.

The chain joins TRBV5-5 to TRBJ2-3; possibly TRBD1 for D (5 bases). V lost 2 bases and J lost 4, with 23 bases in between. CDR3 length equals 18 residues. The V gene's germline CDR1 is SGHKS and CDR2 YYEKEE (reference sequence). For the CDR3, the DNA is TGTGCCAGCAGCTTTCAAGGGGCGGCAGGGTGGAGCCCAGATACGCAGTATTTT. Translated: CASSFQGAAGWSPDTQYF.

The chain carries TRBV7-9 and TRBJ1-1; D remains unclear. The ends were cut back, 4 bases at V and 1 base at J, with 22 bases in the middle. This CDR3 region has 18 residues. Germline lookup yields CDR1 SEHNR and CDR2 FQNEAQ (reference sequence). The CDR3 is CASSSLPAVVGPNTEAFF. The DNA for the CDR3 is TGTGCCAGCAGCTCCCTCCCGGCAGTCGTCGGGCCGAACACTGAAGCTTTCTTT.

The rearrangement joins TRBV12-3 or TRBV12-4 to TRBJ2-4; the D call may be TRBD1 or TRBD2 (5 bases each). The J call may not be correct, given that the DNA end is closer to TRBJ2-7. The CDR3 sequence is 13 residues long. As DNA, the CDR3 is TGTGCCAGCAGTTCCGGGGCCCCGGACGAGCAGTACTTC. It yields the protein CASSSGAPDEQYF.

There are a few counts of this clonotype. This rearrangement joins TRBV6-5 to TRBJ1-1; no definite D call. The germline V gene has CDR1 MNHEY and CDR2 SVGAGI. V lost 8 bases and J lost 1, with 8 bases in between. This CDR3 is 12 amino acids long. CDR3 sequence: CASYAENTEAFF. The CDR3 coding sequence is TGTGCCAGCTACGCCGAGAACACTGAAGCTTTCTTT.

This clonotype has just a few counts. This chain uses TRBV5-1 with TRBJ1-2, with 8 positions matching TRBD1. V lost 3 bases and J lost 2; bases outside the gene matches: 6. In germline, CDR1 is SGHRS, CDR2 YFSETQ. The CDR3 totals 15 residues. The CDR3 sequence: CASSYDRGKNYGYTF. Here the CDR3 DNA reads TGCGCCAGCAGCTACGACAGGGGAAAGAACTATGGCTACACCTTC.

The chain couples TRBV7-6 to TRBJ2-5; D is tentatively TRBD1 or TRBD2 (5 bases each). The J call is doubtful: the DNA matches TRBJ2-7 better. Germline CDR1 reads SGHVS; CDR2 reads FNYEAQ. The length of the CDR3 is 14 residues. The CDR3 is CASSLGTTSSEQYF. In DNA, the CDR3 is TGTGCCAGCAGCTTGGGGACCACCTCGTCCGAGCAGTACTTC.

J is TRBJ2-5 and V is TRBV5-5; D is undetermined. The CDR3 is 12 amino acids. Trimming removed 4 bases from V and 7 bases from J, with 11 bases in between. Per germline, CDR1 SGHKS and CDR2 YYEKEE (reference sequence). The CDR3 loop reads CASSPPEWTQYF. The CDR3, as DNA: TGTGCCAGCAGCCCTCCAGAATGGACCCAGTACTTC.

In its sample, this clonotype was seen a few times. This chain links TRBV7-9 with TRBJ1-1; 8 bases line up with TRBD1. The germline CDR1 and CDR2 sequences are SEHNR and FQNEAQ (reference sequence). J lost 3 bases, V lost 4 bases, and 1 base had no gene match. The CDR3 contains 13 residues. In DNA, the CDR3 is TGTGCCAGCAGCTGGGGACAGGACACTGAAGCTTTCTTT. The encoded protein is CASSWGQDTEAFF.

This clonotype was recorded once. The gene calls are TRBV29-1 and TRBJ2-7, with 7 bases lining up with TRBD1. Germline CDR1 reads SQVTM; CDR2 reads ANQGSEA. This CDR3 comprises 14 residues. CDR3 nucleotide sequence: TGCGGCGCAAGCTCCGGGACAGACCTAAACGAGCAGTACTTC. It yields the protein CGASSGTDLNEQYF.

The V call is TRBV10-2, the J call TRBJ1-1; D not certain. CDR1 is WSHSY, CDR2 SAAADI, per germline. Between the trimmed V and J ends, which lost 2 bases and 0 bases, there was a span of 7 bases. The length of the CDR3 is 14 residues. CDR3 sequence: CASSEGGMNTEAFF. CDR3 bases: TGCGCCAGCAGTGAGGGCGGCATGAACACTGAAGCTTTCTTT.

The rearrangement joins TRBV12-3 or TRBV12-4 to TRBJ2-3, with TRBD1 matching 9 bases. J lost 1 base, V lost 2 bases, and 1 base had no gene match. The CDR3 spans 15 residues. The CDR3 coding sequence is TGTGCCAGCAGTTTATGGACAGGGGGCACAGATACGCAGTATTTT. Translation: CASSLWTGGTDTQYF.

The gene calls are TRBV5-1 and TRBJ2-2; 9 bases line up with TRBD1. The V gene's germline CDR1 is SGHRS and CDR2 YFSETQ. J was trimmed by 6 bases and V by 7 bases; bases with no gene match: 10. This CDR3 comprises 15 residues. The CDR3 reads CASRPGQGASGELFF. DNA for the CDR3: TGCGCCAGCCGTCCGGGACAGGGAGCTTCCGGGGAGCTGTTTTTT. The complete variable domain, with remaining parts taken from reference TRBV5-1 and TRBJ2-2, reads KAGVTQTPRYLIKTRGQQVTLSCSPISGHRSVSWYQQTPGQGLQFLFEYFSETQRNKGNFPGRFSGRQFSNSRSEMNVSTLELGDSALYLCASRPGQGASGELFFGEGSRLTVL.

The chain uses TRBV12-3 or TRBV12-4 and TRBJ1-2; D remains unclear. The CDR3 is 14 residues long. Trimming left V 1 base short and J 5 bases short, with 11 bases between. CDR3 loop: CASSLVAVGYGYTF. The CDR3 DNA reads TGTGCCAGCAGTTTAGTGGCAGTAGGGTATGGCTACACCTTC.

The sample holds a few counts of this clonotype. The chain links TRBV5-1 to TRBJ2-1; D may be TRBD1 (5 bases). This CDR3 is built from 16 residues. V shed 6 bases and J shed 5 bases, with 21 bases lying between them. The germline V gene encodes CDR1 SGHRS and CDR2 YFSETQ. CDR3 sequence (DNA): TGCGCCAGCACCCCGGCAGCCGTAGGGGCGAACAATGAGCAGTTCTTC. Translated: CASTPAAVGANNEQFF.

The V and J genes are TRBV29-1 and TRBJ1-2; possible D gene TRBD1, 5 bases. This CDR3 has 13 residues. Trimming pared 7 bases from V and 4 bases from J, leaving 16 bases between. CDR1 is SQVTM, CDR2 ANQGSEA, per germline. CDR3 loop: CSDSGLPGYGYTF. CDR3 bases: TGCAGCGATTCGGGACTCCCGGGCTATGGCTACACCTTC.

The genes are TRBV7-8 and TRBJ2-1, with D unclear. There are 18 residues in the CDR3. V lost 1 base to trimming and J lost 1 base, with 17 bases between them. From germline, CDR1 is SGHVS and CDR2 FQNEAQ. CDR3 in DNA: TGTGCCAGCAGCTTAGGTGTTGCCCGATTAACTTCCTACAATGAGCAGTTCTTC. Protein sequence: CASSLGVARLTSYNEQFF.

This clonotype was seen just once. CDR3 region: CASRSGLDSYNEQFF. The CDR3 bases are TGTGCCAGCAGGTCGGGACTAGACTCCTACAATGAGCAGTTCTTC. The V gene is TRBV11-1, the J gene TRBJ2-1, with TRBD2 matching over 8 bases. Germline assignment: CDR1 SGHAT and CDR2 FQDESV (reference sequence). Germline trimming cut 6 bases from V and 0 bases from J; bases unmatched to any gene: 4. The CDR3 loop spans 15 amino acids.

The genes are TRBV7-9 and TRBJ1-2, with 7 bases that match TRBD1. The germline gives CDR1 SEHNR, CDR2 FQNEAQ (reference sequence). V shed 4 bases, J shed 8 bases, and the junction held 19 bases outside the gene matches. CDR3 length equals 17 residues. CDR3 DNA sequence: TGTGCCAGCAGCTCTCAGTCCGGGGGACAGATAAGAAAGGGCTACACCTTC. Its translation: CASSSQSGGQIRKGYTF.